This record looks at one T cell receptor beta chain sequence and its context. The target antigen is unknown. These data belong to a study of cytomegalovirus exposure and HLA in healthy donors. Study summary: Within an early data release were roughly 83 million unique TCRs drawn from HLA-typed donors. Study conclusions and caveats: In an earlier analysis, most TCR beta V segments were productive about 87% or about 30% of the time.

Germline CDR1 reads KGHSH; CDR2 reads LQKENI. The CDR3 totals 14 residues. Primers for the PCR totalled 60 Vbeta and 13 Jbeta. Sequenced by immunoSEQ multiplex PCR; TCRdb stores in-frame clones only, minus some. The sample records fewer than 250,000 clones, about 85% being singletons. Input material: PBMCs. The receptor's source is a male donor in good health and CMV-seropositive. The rearrangement links TRBV18 to TRBJ2-5, with 7 nucleotides matching TRBD1. The last part of the DNA fits TRBJ2-7 better; the J call may be wrong. The CDR3 nucleotides read TGTGCCAGCTCGCTACCGGGACAGATCTACGAGCAGTACTTC. Its protein product is CASSLPGQIYEQYF.